The entry below describes one T cell receptor beta chain. Its antigen is unknown. Trimming cost V 5 bases and J 3 bases; bases outside gene matches: 7. CDR1 is SGHVS, CDR2 FQNEAQ, per germline. This CDR3 spans 16 amino acids. The entry originates in a study of cytomegalovirus exposure and HLA in healthy donors. 13 Jbeta primers and 60 Vbeta primers were used for the PCR. TCRdb's table, derived via immunoSEQ multiplex PCR, lists solely in-frame clones and lacks some. The data contain about 83,000 clones, roughly 80% of them seen just once; the ten biggest clones take up under 2%. Study conclusions and caveats: Prior analysis indicated that the majority of TCR beta V segments exhibited productivity approximately 87% or approximately 30% of the time. Among TCR beta chains of equal frequency, HLA-associated ones were more clonally expanded in a later analysis. Sequencing probably produced one cluster of sequence variants that were highly shared. V- and J-gene trimming of TCR beta was linked (in a later analysis) to a missense DCLRE1C variant.

Sequenced sample: PBMCs. The chain carries TRBV7-8 and TRBJ2-7; 13 nucleotides align to TRBD2. The clonotype comes from a woman in her twenties or thirties in good health and CMV-seronegative. CDR3 sequence (DNA): TGTGCCAGCAGCCCCCGGACTAGCGGGAGTGGCTACGAGCAGTACTTC. Protein product: CASSPRTSGSGYEQYF.